These 24 T cell receptor beta chains share one sample of origin, sequenced in a study of T cell changes during pregnancy in multiple sclerosis. TCRdb's table, derived via immunoSEQ multiplex PCR, lists solely in-frame clones and lacks some. The sample lists some 89,000 clones, about 95% seen once, with roughly 2.5% in the top ten. The source was peripheral blood, collected in the third trimester of pregnancy. The receptor set was obtained from a female donor with multiple sclerosis, enrolled in a pregnancy study.

The chain uses TRBV7-8 and TRBJ1-2, with 7 bases identical to TRBD1. Losses at the gene ends were 4 bases for V and 6 bases for J; bases not matched to a gene: 2. This CDR3 region has 12 residues. CDR1 is SGHVS, CDR2 FQNEAQ, per germline. The CDR3 DNA reads as TGTGCCAGCAGCTCGACAGGGAATGGCTACACCTTC. Protein: CASSSTGNGYTF.

The chain is built from TRBV10-3 and TRBJ2-7; 9 nucleotides line up with TRBD1. The CDR3 totals 15 residues. J was trimmed by 5 bases and V by 4 bases; bases with no gene match: 9. In germline, CDR1 is ENHRY, CDR2 SYGVKD. In DNA form, the CDR3 reads TGTGCCATCAGTGGGATGGACAGGGGATTAAACGAGCAGTACTTC. Translation: CAISGMDRGLNEQYF.

This chain connects TRBV27 to TRBJ1-1, with D perhaps TRBD1 (6 bases). Trimming took 5 bases from V and 6 from J, leaving 28 bases between them. The CDR3 extends over 18 amino acids. Per the germline V gene, CDR1 is MNHEY and CDR2 is SMNVEV (reference sequence). DNA of the CDR3: TGTGCCAGCAGTCGGGACACCGAACTCCCCCCTAGGGTCGCTGAAGCTTTCTTT. Residues: CASSRDTELPPRVAEAFF.

This clone is a singleton in its sample. CDR3 sequence reads: CASSASATGANSPLHF. CDR3 nucleotides: TGTGCCAGCAGCGCCTCCGCGACAGGGGCCAATTCACCCCTCCACTTT. This chain connects TRBV7-3 to TRBJ1-6, with 8 bases matching TRBD1. CDR3 size: 16 residues. The germline V gene encodes CDR1 SGHTA and CDR2 FQGTGA. Trimming removed 5 bases from V and 7 bases from J; junction bases left unmatched: 10.

This rearrangement joins TRBV20-1 to TRBJ1-2; D not certain. The CDR3 is made up of 11 amino acids. Per germline, CDR1 DFQATT and CDR2 SNEGSKA (reference sequence). Trimming left V 1 base short and J 8 bases short, with 8 bases between. The CDR3 spells CSARVLEGYTF. The CDR3 DNA reads as TGCAGTGCTAGAGTGCTGGAGGGCTACACCTTC.

This sequence joins TRBV5-1 and TRBJ1-6; 8 bases are shared with TRBD1. CDR1 SGHRS and CDR2 YFSETQ come from the germline V gene. This CDR3 comprises 17 residues. J was trimmed by 13 bases and V by 2 bases; bases with no gene match: 17. Here the CDR3 DNA reads TGCGCCAGCAGCTTCCCGGGACAGGCAAACTACCAGGGGCCCCTCCACTTT. Translating gives CASSFPGQANYQGPLHF.

The rearrangement links TRBV6-5 to TRBJ2-1; D may be TRBD1 (5 bases). Germline V lookup: CDR1 MNHEY, CDR2 SVGAGI. The CDR3 totals 14 residues. Trimming stripped 6 bases from V and 6 bases from J, with 15 bases between. The CDR3 sequence: CASSISYGANEQFF. The DNA of the CDR3 is TGTGCCAGCAGCATAAGTTATGGGGCCAATGAGCAGTTCTTC.

The gene calls are TRBV11-2 and TRBJ2-7; 7 bases align to TRBD1. This CDR3 comprises 13 residues. J lost 3 bases, V lost 4 bases, and 3 bases had no gene match. Germline CDR1 and CDR2: SGHAT and FQNNGV. The chain's CDR3 is CASSSDRDYEQYF. CDR3 DNA: TGTGCCAGCAGCTCCGACAGGGACTACGAGCAGTACTTC.

This clone showed up just once. The chain carries TRBV7-9 and TRBJ2-3; TRBD2 agrees at 13 bases. J lost 3 bases, V lost 2 bases, and 2 bases had no gene match. The germline V gene has CDR1 SEHNR and CDR2 FQNEAQ (reference sequence). The CDR3 totals 16 residues. CDR3 sequence reads: CASSLTSGGATDTQYF. The CDR3 nucleotides are TGTGCCAGCAGCTTAACTAGCGGGGGGGCTACAGATACGCAGTATTTT.

This clone appeared a few times. V usage is TRBV6-1 and J usage is TRBJ1-2; no clear D. The germline V gene has CDR1 MNHNS and CDR2 SASEGT. CDR3 size: 13 residues. V shed 5 bases and J shed 6 bases, with 13 bases lying between them. In DNA, the CDR3 is TGTGCCAGCAGTCGCGCTGGAGTGGATGGCTACACCTTC. Amino acid sequence: CASSRAGVDGYTF.

The chain joins TRBV7-8 to TRBJ2-1; 7 nucleotides agree with TRBD1. The CDR3 is 13 amino acids. V was clipped by 5 bases and J by 6 bases; unmatched bases: 4. Germline V gene lookup returns CDR1 SGHVS and CDR2 FQNEAQ. The CDR3 protein is CASSPGQTNEQFF. The CDR3 DNA follows: TGTGCCAGCAGCCCGGGACAGACCAATGAGCAGTTCTTC.

This clone has ten or more counts. CDR3 sequence reads: CASSIGDRVETQPQHF. CDR3 bases: TGTGCCAGTAGTATAGGAGACAGGGTCGAAACTCAGCCCCAGCATTTT. The chain uses TRBV19 and TRBJ1-5; 7 bases agree with TRBD1. J gave up 6 bases and V 1 base, and 9 bases lay outside the gene matches. CDR1 is LNHDA, CDR2 SQIVND, per germline (reference sequence). This CDR3 has 16 amino acids. The complete variable domain, with remaining parts taken from reference TRBV19 and TRBJ1-5, reads DGGITQSPKYLFRKEGQNVTLSCEQNLNHDAMYWYRQDPGQGLRLIYYSQIVNDFQKGDIAEGYSVSREKKESFPLTVTSAQKNPTAFYLCASSIGDRVETQPQHFGDGTRLSIL.

This clone appeared once. The CDR3 nucleotides are TGTGCCAGCTGCGGCTCGAGCTCCTATAATTCACCCCTCCACTTT. Amino acid sequence: CASCGSSSYNSPLHF. This chain connects TRBV13 to TRBJ1-6; D gene ambiguous. Per the germline V gene, CDR1 is PRHDT and CDR2 is FYEKMQ (reference sequence). V was pared by 8 bases and J by 0 bases, with 11 bases between. The length of the CDR3 is 15 residues.

The genes are TRBV5-1 and TRBJ2-1; a possible D gene is TRBD2 (5 bases). The V end lost 1 base, the J end lost 7 bases, and 6 bases lay between the germline ends. This CDR3 is built from 12 residues. Germline lookup yields CDR1 SGHRS and CDR2 YFSETQ. The CDR3 here is CASSLWTNEQFF. The CDR3 nucleotides read TGCGCCAGCAGCTTGTGGACTAATGAGCAGTTCTTC.

This chain joins TRBV7-2 and TRBJ2-1, with 14 bases that match TRBD2. Trimming at V came to 2 bases and at J to 4 bases, leaving 4 bases not matched to a gene. Germline CDR1 and CDR2: SGHTA and FQGNSA. CDR3 length: 17 amino acids. CDR3 region: CASSLSGLAGGYNEQFF. For the CDR3, the DNA is TGTGCCAGCAGCTTATCTGGACTAGCGGGGGGATACAATGAGCAGTTCTTC. Full variable domain (outside the CDR3, taken from reference TRBV7-2 and TRBJ2-1): GAGVSQSPSNKVTEKGKDVELRCDPISGHTALYWYRQSLGQGLEFLIYFQGNSAPDKSGLPSDRFSAERTGGSVSTLTIQRTQQEDSAVYLCASSLSGLAGGYNEQFFGPGTRLTVL.

The V gene is TRBV7-8, the J gene TRBJ2-3, with 8 bases identical to TRBD1. With V trimmed by 1 base and J by 5 bases, 2 bases remained unmatched. Germline values: CDR1 SGHVS, CDR2 FQNEAQ. The CDR3 contains 14 residues. The CDR3 spells CASSLGTGGDTQYF. CDR3 nucleotides: TGTGCCAGCAGCTTAGGAACAGGGGGAGATACGCAGTATTTT.

This clone was detected only once. The genes are TRBV14 and TRBJ1-1; the D gene is possibly TRBD1 (6 bases). From germline, CDR1 is SGHDN and CDR2 FVKESK. Deletions cut 8 bases from V and 2 bases from J, with 21 bases between. CDR3 length equals 16 residues. CDR3 amino acids: CASRSIGGVANTEAFF. The CDR3 bases are TGTGCCAGCCGGTCCATAGGGGGAGTTGCAAACACTGAAGCTTTCTTT.

The CDR3, as DNA: TGTGCCAGCAGCCAGAAACAGTATAATTCACCCCTCCACTTT. Amino acid sequence: CASSQKQYNSPLHF. V gene TRBV7-6 combines with J gene TRBJ1-6; D gene ambiguous. The CDR3 is 14 amino acids. Germline-derived CDR1 and CDR2 are SGHVS and FNYEAQ. Trimming removed 5 bases from V and 4 bases from J, with 9 bases in between. Variable domain in full (rest from reference TRBV7-6 and TRBJ1-6): GAGVSQSPRYKVTKRGQDVALRCDPISGHVSLYWYRQALGQGPEFLTYFNYEAQQDKSGLPNDRFSAERPEGSISTLTIQRTEQRDSAMYRCASSQKQYNSPLHFGNGTRLTVT.

The J gene is TRBJ2-2, the V gene TRBV19, with TRBD1 identical over 8 bases. The trim removed 4 bases at V and 4 bases at J, leaving 2 bases unmatched. The CDR3 is 14 residues long. Germline CDR1 LNHDA, CDR2 SQIVND (reference sequence). The CDR3 is CASSTGTGTGELFF. CDR3 nucleotide sequence: TGTGCCAGTAGTACCGGGACAGGCACCGGGGAGCTGTTTTTT.

This clone was seen only a few times. The chain employs TRBV7-2 and TRBJ1-5; D gene unclear. This CDR3 has 15 amino acids. Germline CDR1 reads SGHTA; CDR2 reads FQGNSA. Trimming cost V 1 base and J 3 bases, with 10 bases left between them. The CDR3 DNA reads as TGTGCCAGCAGCTTAGACCCCCTAGCCAATCAGCCCCAGCATTTT. Translation gives CASSLDPLANQPQHF.

This sequence joins TRBV18 and TRBJ2-1; 9 bases are a match to TRBD1. Per the germline V gene, CDR1 is KGHSH and CDR2 is LQKENI. The CDR3 is 18 residues long. The V segment lost 3 bases and the J segment 0 bases; nucleotides outside the gene matches: 9. The CDR3 spells CASSPPGQGKSSYNEQFF. The CDR3 nucleotides read TGTGCCAGCTCACCCCCGGGACAGGGAAAGAGCTCCTACAATGAGCAGTTCTTC.

This chain connects TRBV6-5 to TRBJ2-4, with TRBD2 as a possible D gene (6 bases). CDR3 size: 13 residues. V was cut by 6 bases and J by 4 bases, with 10 bases left in between. The germline V gene has CDR1 MNHEY and CDR2 SVGAGI. The CDR3 DNA reads as TGTGCCAGCAGACTCGGGACTAAAAACATTCAGTACTTC. It codes for CASRLGTKNIQYF.

This chain joins TRBV5-1 and TRBJ2-7, with TRBD1 matching 10 bases. J was trimmed by 2 bases and V by 4 bases; bases with no gene match: 6. CDR1 SGHRS and CDR2 YFSETQ come from the germline V gene. The CDR3 loop spans 15 amino acids. The CDR3 is CASSLGTGVPYEQYF. For the CDR3, the DNA is TGCGCCAGCAGCCTTGGGACAGGGGTCCCCTACGAGCAGTACTTC.

The rearrangement uses TRBV6-4 and TRBJ2-1, with D tentatively TRBD2 (5 bases). CDR3 length equals 13 residues. V lost 2 bases, J lost 7 bases, and 9 bases lay in between. Germline loops: CDR1 MRHNA, CDR2 SNTAGT. In DNA, the CDR3 is TGTGCCAGCAGTGACGAGGGCTTTAATGAGCAGTTCTTC. This translates into CASSDEGFNEQFF.